Following are 13 T cell receptor beta chains from one sample sequenced in a study of technical replicates of blood from a few donors. Repertoires were generated with immunoSEQ multiplex PCR, while TCRdb's copy carries only in-frame clones and drops some. The sample lists about 56,000 clones; around 96% were seen once. Sequencing input: PBMCs. The receptor set was obtained from a human donor in good health. Some clones in this sample may be carry-over from other donors' samples.

This chain links TRBV19 with TRBJ1-3; tentative D call: TRBD1 (6 bases). This CDR3 comprises 15 residues. V was clipped by 6 bases and J by 0 bases, with 12 bases between them. CDR1 is LNHDA and CDR2 is SQIVND in the germline V gene (reference sequence). The CDR3 is CASRPTGISGNTIYF. The DNA for the CDR3 is TGTGCCAGTAGACCGACAGGTATCTCTGGAAACACCATATATTTT.

Written as DNA, the CDR3 is TGTGCCAGCAGTTACTCATCTAGCGGGGGGGCGGTCGAGCAGTACTTC. The encoded protein is CASSYSSSGGAVEQYF. The genes are TRBV6-5 and TRBJ2-7, with TRBD2 matching 12 bases. The CDR3 runs to 16 residues. After removal of 0 bases from V and 6 bases from J, the junction contained 6 bases not matched to a gene. The V gene's germline CDR1 is MNHEY and CDR2 SVGAGI.

The chain couples TRBV5-1 to TRBJ1-2, with 8 bases that match TRBD1. CDR1 SGHRS and CDR2 YFSETQ come from the germline V gene. J gave up 2 bases and V 3 bases, and 3 bases lay outside the gene matches. The CDR3 spans 14 residues. The CDR3 here is CASSWGTGNYGYTF. As DNA, the CDR3 is TGCGCCAGCAGCTGGGGGACAGGAAACTATGGCTACACCTTC.

The rearrangement uses TRBV7-9 and TRBJ1-3, with D hard to call. The CDR3 runs to 15 residues. In germline, CDR1 is SEHNR, CDR2 FQNEAQ (reference sequence). V lost 5 bases and J 4 bases, leaving 15 bases between the germline ends. CDR3 residues: CASSLALPTGNTIYF. The CDR3 coding sequence is TGTGCCAGCAGCCTCGCCCTCCCTACCGGAAACACCATATATTTT.

This rearrangement joins TRBV5-1 to TRBJ2-3; D remains ambiguous. In germline, CDR1 is SGHRS, CDR2 YFSETQ. This CDR3 is 15 amino acids long. Trimming left V 1 base short and J 6 bases short, with 15 bases between. The CDR3 DNA follows: TGCGCCAGCAGCTTGATGCAACCACCCGGGGATACGCAGTATTTT. As protein: CASSLMQPPGDTQYF.

This sequence joins TRBV15 and TRBJ1-1; the D gene is possibly TRBD1 (5 bases). This CDR3 has 13 amino acids. V dropped 10 bases and J dropped 0 bases, with 12 bases sitting between them. The V gene's germline CDR1 is LNHNV and CDR2 YYDKDF (reference sequence). The CDR3 DNA reads TGTGCCATAGGGTGGGGCCTGAACACTGAAGCTTTCTTT. Translating it yields CAIGWGLNTEAFF.

This rearrangement joins TRBV5-8 to TRBJ1-5, with 11 bases aligning to TRBD1. This CDR3 contains 16 residues. V was clipped by 4 bases and J by 4 bases; unmatched bases: 7. Germline V lookup: CDR1 SGHTS, CDR2 YDEGEE. This CDR3 is CASSPGTGGQNQPQHF. The CDR3, as DNA: TGTGCCAGCAGCCCCGGGACAGGGGGACAGAATCAGCCCCAGCATTTT.

V gene TRBV11-3 combines with J gene TRBJ1-2; D is unresolved. Germline loops: CDR1 SGHNT, CDR2 YENEEA. The germline V and J ends were trimmed by 5 bases and 4 bases, with 14 bases remaining between them. The CDR3 contains 14 residues. The CDR3 nucleotides are TGTGCCAGCAGCCAAAACCGGGCGGGCTATGGCTACACCTTC. Translating it yields CASSQNRAGYGYTF.

This rearrangement joins TRBV18 to TRBJ2-1, with D maybe TRBD2 (5 bases). Trimming cost V 6 bases and J 5 bases, with 8 bases left between them. The CDR3 is 12 amino acids. CDR1 is KGHSH, CDR2 LQKENI, per germline. CDR3 sequence (DNA): TGTGCCAGCTCCCAACTAGACAATGAGCAGTTCTTC. It encodes CASSQLDNEQFF.

V is TRBV7-8 and J is TRBJ2-5; 10 bases match TRBD2. The junction had 6 bases not matched to a gene; V was cut back by 5 bases and J by 0 bases. CDR3 size: 16 residues. Germline V gene sequence: CDR1 SGHVS, CDR2 FQNEAQ. CDR3 sequence reads: CASSPRTSGNQETQYF. The CDR3 coding sequence is TGTGCCAGCAGCCCTCGGACTAGCGGCAACCAAGAGACCCAGTACTTC.

The chain is built from TRBV4-1 and TRBJ1-2; TRBD1 matches at 8 bases. The junction had 1 base not matched to a gene; V was cut back by 1 base and J by 6 bases. The CDR3 covers 13 residues. Germline CDR1 MGHRA, CDR2 YSYEKL. The CDR3 coding sequence is TGCGCCAGCAGCCAAGGACAGGGGAATGGCTACACCTTC. This sequence encodes CASSQGQGNGYTF.

The J gene is TRBJ1-1, the V gene TRBV5-4; perhaps TRBD1 as D (5 bases). Between the trimmed V and J ends, which lost 4 bases and 1 base, there was a span of 17 bases. Germline CDR1 and CDR2: SGHNT and YYREEE (reference sequence). This CDR3 region has 16 residues. The CDR3 coding sequence is TGTGCCAGCAGCGAAACAGGAAGTCTCGGGAACACTGAAGCTTTCTTT. It yields the protein CASSETGSLGNTEAFF.

The V gene is TRBV6-1, the J gene TRBJ1-5; 8 nucleotides agree with TRBD1. Germline V gene data show CDR1 as MNHNS and CDR2 as SASEGT. The J segment lost 2 bases and the V segment lost 6 bases, leaving 6 bases of the junction unmatched. This CDR3 comprises 15 residues. The CDR3 DNA is TGTGCCAGCAGCTTAGACAGGGGAGGCAATCAGCCCCAGCATTTT. Its protein is CASSLDRGGNQPQHF.